The sequence of this T cell receptor beta chain was determined in a study of T cells in Graves' hyperthyroidism and ophthalmopathy (dated by TCRdb to between 2018 and 2020). The study in broad terms: Peripheral blood was collected at initial diagnosis, before any treatment. A discovery cohort of about 96 patients, 43 with Graves' ophthalmopathy and over 55 with stable Graves' hyperthyroidism, was used to find distinguishing TCR V-J signatures. Whether ophthalmopathy could be predicted prospectively was tested in an independent validation cohort made up of approximately 19 hyperthyroidism patients plus 17 patients who later progressed to ophthalmopathy. The 90 to 100 discovery patients were randomly split 7:3 into training and test sets. The study also compared thyroid tissue and blood T-cell repertoires from more than five Graves' hyperthyroidism patients. After sampling, hyperthyroidism patients received methimazole starting at 30 mg daily, and ophthalmopathy patients received high-dose intravenous methylprednisolone. TCR Vbeta CDR3 sequencing of roughly 140 peripheral blood samples (under 45 ophthalmopathy, around 80 hyperthyroidism and roughly 17 progressor patients) is reported in the paper. The investigation overall reported the following: No statistical method was used to fix the sample size in advance, and group allocation was not hidden from the investigators. During validation, the model predicted progression to ophthalmopathy a median of roughly six months ahead of onset, with 70.59% sensitivity and more than 72% specificity. Ophthalmopathy was separated from stable hyperthyroidism by a 13 V-J signature model, with 87.88% sensitivity and 81% to 82% specificity obtained in cross-validation and 80%/75% obtained in testing. Most expanded thyroid clonotypes (frequency above 0.001) were also found in blood, which suggests that blood repertoires may mirror thyroid immune responses.

Counted from cysteine to phenylalanine, this CDR3 has 14 amino acids. The DNA shown is the 42-base CDR3, in frame from base 1. CDR1 is given as MNHNS and CDR2 as SASEGT, both from the germline V gene. The germline V and J ends show losses of 4 bases and 5 bases respectively, and no gene match explains 1 base of the junction. Amplification of TCR beta CDR3 regions was carried out from RNA transcripts. For the first round of RT-PCR on the TCR CDR3, the HTBI primer set was used together with the Qiagen OneStep RT-PCR kit. Libraries were constructed in a second round of multiplex PCR, after which size selection and purification were carried out. Libraries were sequenced paired-end with 100 bp reads on an Illumina HiSeq2000. As for the original processing: Raw data were processed with SOAPnuke, discarding reads with adapters, uncalled bases, mean Phred below 15, or no exact constant-primer or identifier match. COPE v1.2.5 was used to merge high-quality paired reads, and clonotypes were defined as unique nucleotide sequences. MiTCR v1.1 was used to align clonotypes to the IMGT TRBV, TRBD and TRBJ reference segments. Analysis was restricted to V-J combinations with a frequency above 0.0001, which covered 99.2% of repertoires. The TCS score was defined as F50 (clonal expansion) divided by E x V (chaos), with BLOSUM62-based TCRdist calculated between CDR3 peptides within each V-J. Welch's t-statistics and random forest reduced 514 V-J features to 10 to 15, which were used in a naive Bayes classifier (R e1071). TCRdb's own reprocessing of the public reads used fastp at Q25 and MiXCR and kept productive beta chains. Every entry covers one CDR3 protein and lists the most common genes and DNA from its rows. The V and J calls, along with clone size, are taken from TCRdb and not from the paper's own processing. This sample comprises 95,000 to 100,000 distinct CDR3 sequences, around 50% of them detected only once. The ten largest clones represent 25% to 30% of the sample.

This clonotype was seen only once. The antigen this receptor binds is unknown. The input lacks base qualities; no much larger clone sits a single base away. Weak support is all one read offers. Stable Graves' hyperthyroidism was defined as the absence of progression to ophthalmopathy over 18 months of follow-up. The hyperthyroidism patients were between 18 and 65 years old and newly diagnosed, with a disease duration of less than 2 months. Exclusion was applied to patients with uncontrolled infections, other autoimmune diseases, pregnancy or lactation. Diagnoses relied on clinical symptoms, serum thyroxine and TRAb, thyroid ultrasound and orbital computed tomography. Ficoll-Paque density gradient centrifugation was used to isolate PBMCs from around 10 ml of fresh peripheral blood. Trizol reagent was used to extract total RNA, and RNA quality was then checked on an Agilent 2100 Bioanalyzer.

The TCR was taken from a woman aged 40 to 49 with Graves' hyperthyroidism. The sequencing input was blood. The chain couples TRBV6-1 to TRBJ2-5, with 13 central nucleotides matching TRBD2. CDR3 region: CASSGTSGSETQYF. The bases are TGTGCCAGCAGTGGGACTAGCGGGAGTGAGACCCAGTACTTC.